This T cell receptor (beta chain) was sequenced during a study of technical replicates of blood from a few donors. TCRdb keeps only in-frame clones here, not all; method: immunoSEQ multiplex PCR. The sample holds 65,000 to 90,000 clones, around nine tenths seen once. The CDR3 is 18 amino acids. CDR1 is SGHNT, CDR2 YENEEA, per germline. Deletions cut 6 bases from V and 2 bases from J, with 25 bases between. The rearrangement joins TRBV11-3 to TRBJ1-1, with D possibly TRBD1 on 6 matching bases. The sequence came from a human donor in good health. Some clones in this sample may be carry-over from other donors' samples. The sequenced material came from PBMCs. CDR3 DNA sequence: TGTGCCAGCAGATTAAGGTTTCAGGGTTCAGGGGAAAACACTGAAGCTTTCTTT. Its protein is CASRLRFQGSGENTEAFF.